This T cell receptor beta chain is drawn from a study of T cell clonality in common variable immunodeficiency. Points from the study as a whole: Common variable immunodeficiency TCR beta sequences reportedly had fewer deletions and N-nucleotide insertions. T cell subpopulation sequencing would be needed to explain CVID clonality. Patient heterogeneity in the CVID cohort limited correlations between repertoire features and clinical complications. Compared with healthy controls, CVID subjects showed increased TCRbeta clonality, mostly in about a third.

The germline V gene encodes CDR1 LNHDA and CDR2 SQIVND (reference sequence). The CDR3 runs 13 residues. This clone was observed a handful of times. Antigen: not known. A read error may be the cause here, since a much bigger clone is one base away. From the germline J gene comes the end of the CDR3, since the read stops 3 residues before it. Sequencing was performed with immunoSEQ multiplex PCR; in TCRdb, only in-frame clones are kept and a portion is missing. Singletons are absent from the sample, which has around 45,000 clones. The sequenced sample was peripheral blood mononuclear cells. The chain is built from TRBV19 and TRBJ2-3; 7 bases fit TRBD1. This TCR came from a person between 18 and 75 years old in good health. The CDR3 sequence is CASSVTGEETQYF. CDR3 DNA, as far as it was read: TGTGCCAGTAGTGTAACAGGGGAAGAGACG.